A selection of T cell receptor beta chains follows, all from one sample in a study of Ad26.COV2.S vaccination and SARS-CoV-2 variants. Some clones are missing from TCRdb's copy, which holds only in-frame ones; the method was immunoSEQ multiplex PCR. The sample consists of about 100,000 clones, around 80% of them appearing once. The sequencing used peripheral blood, collected after recovery from COVID-19. The origin of the receptors is a human donor who had recovered from COVID-19. Each CDR3 is given with its conserved first and last residue. Each record gives: D gene, J gene, clone size, V gene, CDR3 protein, CDR3 DNA. D genes are given only for firm matches. The size entry is marked missing in some rows and otherwise reads once, few, many or a size class.

NA	TRBJ1-1	once	TRBV11-3	CASSRVGDTEAFF	TGTGCCAGCAGCCGGGTAGGAGACACTGAAGCTTTCTTT
NA	TRBJ2-1	NA	TRBV4-2	CASSLESGLSSYNEQFF	TGTGCCAGCAGCCTCGAATCCGGACTCAGCTCCTACAATGAGCAGTTCTTC
NA	TRBJ2-1	NA	TRBV7-2	CASSATGTLAYNEQFF	TGTGCCAGCAGCGCGACTGGGACACTAGCCTACAATGAGCAGTTCTTC
NA	TRBJ1-1	NA	TRBV7-9	CASSFLQTEAFF	TGTGCCAGCAGCTTTCTCCAAACTGAAGCTTTCTTT
TRBD1	TRBJ1-1	few	TRBV19	CASQGGSILNTEAFF	TGTGCCAGCCAAGGGGGCAGTATCTTAAACACTGAAGCTTTCTTT
TRBD2	TRBJ2-3	NA	TRBV3-1/TRBV3-2	CASSQSLAGGADTQYF	TGTGCCAGCAGCCAGTCTCTAGCGGGGGGAGCCGATACGCAGTATTTT
TRBD1	TRBJ1-2	NA	TRBV10-3	CAISESTRQGKGYTF	TGTGCCATCAGTGAGTCGACTCGACAGGGTAAAGGCTACACCTTC
NA	TRBJ1-1	NA	TRBV20-1	CSARVLPGAFF	TGCAGTGCTAGAGTCTTGCCCGGAGCTTTCTTT
NA	TRBJ1-6	NA	TRBV6-5	CASSYSKRGLCHF	TGTGCCAGCAGTTACTCGAAAAGGGGATTGTGCCACTTT
NA	TRBJ2-1	NA	TRBV6-5	CASSYPPLYNEQFF	TGTGCCAGCAGTTACCCCCCACTCTACAATGAGCAGTTCTTC
NA	TRBJ2-5	NA	TRBV5-1	CASSPGPQPPETQYF	TGCGCCAGCAGCCCGGGACCTCAACCTCCAGAGACCCAGTACTTC
NA	TRBJ1-3	NA	TRBV30	CAWSVKGTGNTIYF	TGTGCCTGGAGTGTAAAGGGAACTGGAAACACCATATATTTT
NA	TRBJ2-7	NA	TRBV2	CASQGVSYEQYF	TGTGCCAGCCAAGGGGTGTCCTACGAGCAGTACTTC
TRBD1	TRBJ1-5	NA	TRBV7-9	CASSIQGSDQPQHF	TGTGCCAGCAGCATACAGGGGTCCGATCAGCCCCAGCATTTT
NA	TRBJ1-5	once	TRBV7-2	CASSLSPDQPQHF	TGTGCCAGCAGCTTATCTCCGGATCAGCCCCAGCATTTT
TRBD1	TRBJ2-6	NA	TRBV19	CASNALGTGGSGANVLTF	TGTGCCAGTAACGCTTTGGGGACAGGGGGCTCTGGGGCCAACGTCCTGACTTTC
NA	TRBJ1-1	NA	TRBV6-5	CASPRGGTEAFF	TGTGCCAGCCCGCGGGGGGGCACTGAAGCTTTCTTT
NA	TRBJ1-2	NA	TRBV27	CASRLDANYGYTF	TGTGCCAGCCGGTTGGACGCTAACTATGGCTACACCTTC
NA	TRBJ2-5	NA	TRBV12-5	CASGLVGEQETQYF	TGTGCTAGTGGTTTGGTGGGGGAGCAAGAGACCCAGTACTTC
NA	TRBJ2-7	NA	TRBV9	CASSVVSGFYEQYF	TGTGCCAGCAGCGTAGTATCCGGGTTCTACGAGCAGTACTTC
TRBD1	TRBJ1-1	NA	TRBV19	CATQRTGGATEAFF	TGTGCCACCCAGAGGACAGGGGGGGCAACTGAAGCTTTCTTT
NA	TRBJ2-7	NA	TRBV24-1	CATSVSCLYEQYF	TGTGCCACCAGTGTCTCTTGCCTCTACGAGCAGTACTTC
NA	TRBJ2-5	NA	TRBV29-1	CSVGGAAGTQYF	TGCAGCGTTGGGGGGGCAGCGGGGACCCAGTACTTC
NA	TRBJ1-4	NA	TRBV6-6	CASSRDREKLFF	TGTGCCAGCAGCAGGGATAGGGAAAAACTGTTTTTT
TRBD1	TRBJ2-7	NA	TRBV6-5	CASSRQGTYEQYF	TGTGCCAGCAGTCGACAGGGGACCTACGAGCAGTACTTC
TRBD2	TRBJ2-1	NA	TRBV5-4	CASSLGGSGALFNEQFF	TGTGCCAGCAGCTTGGGAGGTAGCGGGGCCCTTTTCAATGAGCAGTTCTTC
NA	TRBJ1-3	NA	TRBV30	CAWSTTLGNTIYF	TGTGCCTGGAGTACCACTCTTGGAAACACCATATATTTT
NA	TRBJ2-7	NA	TRBV28	CASSSGGTLYEQYF	TGTGCCAGCAGTTCAGGAGGGACATTGTACGAGCAGTACTTC
TRBD1	TRBJ2-7	NA	TRBV3-1/TRBV3-2	CASSQGDRSSYEQYF	TGTGCCAGCAGCCAAGGGGACAGGAGCTCCTACGAGCAGTACTTC
NA	TRBJ1-2	NA	TRBV2	CASRLRAIYGYTF	TGTGCCAGCAGATTAAGGGCGATTTATGGCTACACCTTC
TRBD1	TRBJ2-7	NA	TRBV5-6	CASRSTGTDSYEQYF	TGTGCCAGCAGGTCGACCGGGACAGACTCTTACGAGCAGTACTTC
NA	TRBJ1-2	NA	TRBV13	CASTKWAASTLNYGYTF	TGTGCCAGCACCAAGTGGGCAGCCTCAACCCTTAACTATGGCTACACCTTC
TRBD2	TRBJ2-2	NA	TRBV4-1	CASSRESGGPTGELFF	TGCGCCAGCAGCCGAGAAAGCGGGGGGCCCACCGGGGAGCTGTTTTTT
TRBD2	TRBJ2-3	NA	TRBV6-5	CATAAGGNTDTQYF	TGTGCCACCGCAGCGGGGGGAAACACAGATACGCAGTATTTT
NA	TRBJ2-5	NA	TRBV5-1	CASSFTTDQETQYF	TGCGCCAGCAGCTTTACGACAGACCAAGAGACCCAGTACTTC
NA	TRBJ2-5	NA	TRBV3-1/TRBV3-2	CASSQGAGATQYF	TGTGCCAGCAGCCAAGGGGCCGGAGCGACCCAGTACTTC
NA	TRBJ1-2	NA	TRBV6-5	CASSYSIFGNYGYTF	TGTGCCAGCAGTTACTCGATCTTTGGGAACTATGGCTACACCTTC
TRBD1	TRBJ1-5	NA	TRBV19	CASTSGQSRGQPQHF	TGTGCCAGTACCTCGGGACAGTCTCGGGGTCAGCCCCAGCATTTT
NA	TRBJ2-6	NA	TRBV5-1	CASSFTDASSGANVLTF	TGCGCCAGCAGCTTTACCGACGCGAGCTCTGGGGCCAACGTCCTGACTTTC
NA	TRBJ2-3	NA	TRBV19	CASSLGPRNTQYF	TGTGCCAGTAGTTTGGGGCCCCGGAATACGCAGTATTTT
NA	TRBJ2-1	NA	TRBV28	CASSTVWGNEQFF	TGTGCCAGCAGCACGGTGTGGGGCAATGAGCAGTTCTTC
NA	TRBJ1-2	NA	TRBV29-1	CSVARTENYGYTF	TGCAGCGTTGCCCGGACCGAAAACTATGGCTACACCTTC
TRBD2	TRBJ2-7	many	TRBV27	CASSPFTSGVYEQYF	TGTGCCAGCAGCCCCTTTACTAGCGGGGTGTACGAGCAGTACTTC
TRBD1	TRBJ2-7	NA	TRBV4-2	CASSQEGTGGSYEQYF	TGTGCCAGCAGCCAAGAGGGGACAGGGGGTTCCTACGAGCAGTACTTC
NA	TRBJ1-2	NA	TRBV6-5	CASTGGRGGYTF	TGTGCCAGCACGGGGGGGCGTGGTGGCTACACCTTC
NA	TRBJ2-5	NA	TRBV3-1/TRBV3-2	CASSQGSAVETQYF	TGTGCCAGCAGCCAAGGTTCTGCGGTAGAGACCCAGTACTTC
NA	TRBJ1-6	NA	TRBV7-2	CASTDLAGTGSPLHF	TGTGCCAGCACCGATCTAGCAGGGACGGGTTCACCCCTCCACTTT